This is a list of T cell receptor beta chains from one sample in a study of early T cells in non-severe SARS-CoV-2 infection. TCRdb reprocessed the 5' RACE reads with MiXCR, giving one entry per CDR3 protein. The sample has 85,000 to 100,000 distinct CDR3 sequences; around 10% are singletons. This material consisted of whole blood, taken at baseline. These receptors originate from an adult who was a healthcare worker with PCR-confirmed SARS-CoV-2 infection or an uninfected control (not recorded which). The CDR3 runs from the conserved cysteine through the conserved F or W. D genes are given only for firm matches. Clone sizes are given selectively: once, few, many, or a class where the clone is expanded.

D gene	clone size	V gene	J gene	CDR3 protein	CDR3 DNA
.	.	TRBV6-2/TRBV6-3	TRBJ2-6	CASRSSAGANVLTF	TGTGCCAGCAGGTCCTCTGCTGGGGCCAACGTCCTGACTTTC
.	few	TRBV9	TRBJ2-2	CASSVAATNTGELFF	TGTGCCAGCAGCGTAGCCGCTACGAACACCGGGGAGCTGTTTTTT
TRBD2	.	TRBV5-1	TRBJ2-1	CASSLASGVPNEQFF	TGCGCCAGCAGCTTGGCGAGCGGGGTCCCCAATGAGCAGTTCTTC
TRBD1	many	TRBV25-1	TRBJ1-1	CASGPLTGMTEAFF	TGTGCCAGCGGACCCTTGACAGGGATGACTGAAGCTTTCTTT
.	few	TRBV6-2/TRBV6-3	TRBJ2-6	CASRKTVSGANVLTF	TGTGCCAGCAGAAAAACCGTATCTGGGGCCAACGTCCTGACTTTC
.	few	TRBV11-3	TRBJ2-3	CASSGGPTDTQYF	TGTGCCAGCAGCGGGGGGCCCACAGATACGCAGTATTTT
TRBD1	many	TRBV14	TRBJ1-4	CASSQDRWDEKLFF	TGTGCCAGCAGCCAGGACAGGTGGGACGAAAAACTGTTTTTT
TRBD1	.	TRBV20-1	TRBJ2-1	CSGGRGRMNEQFF	TGCAGTGGGGGCAGGGGGCGCATGAATGAACAGTTCTTC
TRBD1	.	TRBV29-1	TRBJ2-2	CSVGTGVTGELFF	TGCAGCGTCGGGACAGGGGTGACCGGGGAGCTGTTTTTT
.	.	TRBV9	TRBJ2-5	CASNRVVGETQYF	TGTGCCAGCAACAGGGTAGTGGGAGAGACCCAGTACTTC
.	few	TRBV3-1	TRBJ1-1	CASSGMRTEAFF	TGTGCCAGCAGCGGCATGCGAACTGAAGCTTTCTTT
TRBD2	.	TRBV14	TRBJ2-1	CASSQAGLAVFF	TGTGCCAGCAGCCAAGCGGGACTAGCCGTTTTCTTC
.	few	TRBV29-1	TRBJ2-3	CSVVGAGDTGSTDTQYF	TGCAGCGTTGTGGGGGCAGGGGACACAGGTAGCACAGATACGCAGTATTTT
TRBD2	.	TRBV20-1	TRBJ2-7	CSAYLAGDSYEQYF	TGCAGTGCTTATCTAGCGGGAGACTCCTACGAGCAGTACTTC
TRBD2	few	TRBV11-1	TRBJ2-5	CASSLALAGDKETQYF	TGTGCCAGCAGCTTAGCCTTAGCGGGAGATAAAGAGACCCAGTACTTC
.	.	TRBV2	TRBJ1-4	CASSETAAEILFF	TGTGCCAGCAGTGAGACGGCTGCTGAAATACTGTTTTTT
TRBD2	few	TRBV19	TRBJ2-1	CATGLTTSGSNEQFF	TGTGCCACGGGCCTAACTACTAGCGGTTCCAATGAGCAGTTCTTC
TRBD1	few	TRBV7-2	TRBJ2-3	CASSLIDRDTDTQYF	TGTGCCAGCAGCTTAATTGACAGGGATACAGATACGCAGTATTTT
.	few	TRBV10-1	TRBJ1-3	CASTMHVSGNTIYF	TGCGCCAGCACCATGCACGTCTCTGGAAACACCATATATTTT
TRBD1	many	TRBV20-1	TRBJ2-2	CSARSDRAGGELFF	TGCAGTGCTAGATCGGACAGGGCGGGCGGGGAGCTGTTTTTT
.	many	TRBV2	TRBJ2-7	CATQGNSYEQYF	TGTGCCACCCAGGGAAACTCCTACGAGCAGTACTTC
TRBD1	many	TRBV5-1	TRBJ2-5	CASSVRQGTETQYF	TGCGCCAGCAGCGTAAGACAGGGGACGGAGACCCAGTACTTC